The 5 T cell receptor beta chains listed next were all sequenced from one sample in a study of cytomegalovirus exposure and HLA in healthy donors. The study ran its PCR with 60 Vbeta and 13 Jbeta primers. Sequencing used immunoSEQ multiplex PCR; TCRdb keeps in-frame clones, though not all of them. The sample contains 170,000 or so clones, more than 60% of which appear only once. The sequenced sample consisted of PBMCs. These receptor sequences come from a woman aged 45-65 years in good health and CMV-seropositive.

The rearrangement joins TRBV19 to TRBJ2-1; TRBD1 agrees at 7 bases. The junction had 0 bases not matched to a gene; V was cut back by 5 bases and J by 2 bases. The CDR3 is made up of 13 amino acids. CDR1 is LNHDA, CDR2 SQIVND, per germline (reference sequence). CDR3 sequence (DNA): TGTGCCAGTAGTGGACAGGCCTACAATGAGCAGTTCTTC. This encodes CASSGQAYNEQFF.

The chain combines TRBV9 with TRBJ2-5, with TRBD2 matching 9 bases. V lost 0 bases and J lost 5; bases outside the gene matches: 8. The CDR3 covers 16 residues. The germline gives CDR1 SGDLS, CDR2 YYNGEE. CDR3: CASSVGGTSGLETQYF. CDR3 bases: TGTGCCAGCAGCGTAGGGGGAACTAGCGGGTTGGAGACCCAGTACTTC.

On this clone: Germline and junction disagree at one end, which may indicate a read error. The chain joins TRBV7-7 to TRBJ2-5; 7 positions match TRBD1. Germline loops: CDR1 SSHAT, CDR2 FNYEAQ (reference sequence). The CDR3 is 15 residues long. CDR3 bases: TGTGCTAGCAGCTCCACAGGGGTGGCCGGAGAGACCCAGTACTTC. Its translation: CASSSTGVAGETQYF.

The genes are TRBV10-2 and TRBJ1-3, with D tentatively TRBD1 (5 bases). The CDR3 contains 11 residues. The germline CDR1 and CDR2 sequences are WSHSY and SAAADI. The CDR3 DNA reads as TGCGCTACAGGATTTGGAAACACCATATATTTT. This codes for CATGFGNTIYF.

The chain links TRBV5-6 to TRBJ1-2; 12 bases agree with TRBD1. Trimming cost V 6 bases and J 9 bases; bases outside gene matches: 3. CDR3 length: 12 residues. Per the germline V gene, CDR1 is SGHDT and CDR2 is YYEEEE. The CDR3 sequence is CASTGTGGRYTF. DNA of the CDR3: TGTGCCAGCACCGGGACAGGGGGCCGCTACACCTTC.